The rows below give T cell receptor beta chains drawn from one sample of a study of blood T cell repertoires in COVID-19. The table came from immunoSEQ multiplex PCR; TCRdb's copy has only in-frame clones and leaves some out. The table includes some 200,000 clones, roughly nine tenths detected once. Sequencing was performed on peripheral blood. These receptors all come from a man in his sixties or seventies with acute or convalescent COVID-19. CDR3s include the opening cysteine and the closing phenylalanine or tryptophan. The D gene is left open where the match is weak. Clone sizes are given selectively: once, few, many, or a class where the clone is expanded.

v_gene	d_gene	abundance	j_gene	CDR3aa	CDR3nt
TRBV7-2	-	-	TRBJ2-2	CASSRTGLKNTGELFF	TGTGCCAGCAGCAGAACAGGGCTCAAGAACACCGGGGAGCTGTTTTTT
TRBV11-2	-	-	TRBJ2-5	CASSLAGGETQYF	TGTGCCAGCAGCTTAGCGGGTGGAGAGACCCAGTACTTC
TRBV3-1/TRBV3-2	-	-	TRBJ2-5	CASSQGQGRETQYF	TGTGCCAGCAGCCAAGGGCAGGGCCGGGAGACCCAGTACTTC
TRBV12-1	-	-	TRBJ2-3	CAQALTSGSTDTQYF	TGTGCCCAAGCTTTGACTAGCGGGAGCACAGATACGCAGTATTTT
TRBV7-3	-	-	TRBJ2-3	CASSPRLGSTDTQYF	TGTGCCAGCAGCCCCCGACTGGGTAGCACAGATACGCAGTATTTT
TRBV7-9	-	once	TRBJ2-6	CASSLSSGANVLTF	TGTGCCAGCAGCTTGAGCTCTGGGGCCAACGTCCTGACTTTC
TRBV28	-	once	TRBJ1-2	CASSTGQSNYGYTF	TGTGCCAGCAGTACCGGACAGTCGAACTATGGCTACACCTTC
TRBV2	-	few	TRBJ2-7	CASSEGGIGEQYF	TGTGCCAGCAGTGAGGGGGGAATAGGCGAGCAGTACTTC
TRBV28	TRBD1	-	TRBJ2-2	CATRTGTGTAGELFF	TGTGCCACTCGAACCGGGACAGGGACGGCCGGGGAGCTGTTTTTT
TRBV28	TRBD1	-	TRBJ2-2	CASSSPVYRGDTGELFF	TGTGCCAGCAGTTCACCAGTGTACAGGGGGGACACCGGGGAGCTGTTTTTT
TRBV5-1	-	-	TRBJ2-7	CASSLGFFISGEGYGEQYF	TGCGCCAGCAGCTTGGGTTTTTTTATTTCGGGGGAAGGGTATGGGGAGCAGTACTTC
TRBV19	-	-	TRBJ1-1	CASSMREKNTEAFF	TGTGCCAGTAGTATGAGGGAGAAGAACACTGAAGCTTTCTTT
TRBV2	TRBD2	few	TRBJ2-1	CASKIAGYNEQFF	TGTGCCAGCAAGATAGCGGGATATAATGAGCAGTTCTTC
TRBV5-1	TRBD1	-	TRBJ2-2	CASSPDRASAGELFF	TGCGCCAGCAGCCCTGACAGGGCATCGGCCGGGGAGCTGTTTTTT
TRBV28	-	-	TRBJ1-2	CASTSQVRGGYTF	TGTGCCAGCACTTCCCAAGTCCGCGGTGGCTACACCTTC